The 4 T cell receptor beta chains reported below all come from one sample, sequenced in a study of T cell repertoires in cytomegalovirus infection. TCRdb re-called the reads with MiXCR, one entry per CDR3 protein. Among about 150,000 distinct CDR3 sequences listed, 25% to 35% were seen once. What these receptors recognize is not known. The sample consisted of CD8+ T cells from cultured PBMCs, taken from culture after CMV antigen stimulation. The receptors originated from a human donor in good health (CMV status not recorded). Some clones in this sample may be carry-over from other donors' samples.

The chain has TRBV7-6 and TRBJ2-5, with 8 bases lining up with TRBD2. The trim removed 5 bases at V and 1 base at J, leaving 9 bases unmatched. This CDR3 comprises 16 residues. Germline CDR1 SGHVS, CDR2 FNYEAQ. Written as DNA, the CDR3 is TGTGCCAGCAGCCCAAGCCAGCGGGGGCGCCAAGAGACCCAGTACTTC. Its protein is CASSPSQRGRQETQYF. The complete variable domain, with remaining parts taken from reference TRBV7-6 and TRBJ2-5, reads GAGVSQSPRYKVTKRGQDVALRCDPISGHVSLYWYRQALGQGPEFLTYFNYEAQQDKSGLPNDRFSAERPEGSISTLTIQRTEQRDSAMYRCASSPSQRGRQETQYFGPGTRLLVL.

This clonotype was observed a handful of times. V usage is TRBV12-3 or TRBV12-4 and J usage is TRBJ1-2, with a possible D match to TRBD1 (5 bases). CDR3 length equals 14 residues. V shed 4 bases and J shed 8 bases, with 17 bases lying between them. The CDR3 bases are TGTGCCAGCAGTTCGGCAGGGTCTCTTACAGGCTACACCTTC. Translation: CASSSAGSLTGYTF.

The chain carries TRBV7-2 and TRBJ2-6; the D gene is possibly TRBD2 (5 bases). The CDR3 runs to 15 residues. With 3 bases removed from V and 1 base from J, the gap between germline ends came to 7 bases. Germline V gene lookup returns CDR1 SGHTA and CDR2 FQGNSA. CDR3 amino acids: CASSFGGSGANVLTF. The CDR3 nucleotides are TGTGCCAGCAGCTTCGGAGGTTCTGGGGCCAACGTCCTGACTTTC.

The V and J genes are TRBV28 and TRBJ1-6; no clear D gene. Trimming left V 2 bases short and J 5 bases short, with 10 bases between. CDR3 length equals 15 residues. Germline V gene lookup returns CDR1 MDHEN and CDR2 SYDVKM. The CDR3 DNA sequence: TGTGCCAGCAGTTTAGTAGGTTTGCATAATTCACCCCTCCACTTT. It yields the protein CASSLVGLHNSPLHF.